The 3 T cell receptor beta chains below were found in one sample sequenced in a study of blood T cell repertoires in COVID-19. Generated by immunoSEQ multiplex PCR, the TCRdb table keeps only in-frame clones and is missing some. The table records 98,000 or so clones, roughly 82% of them present only once. Source material: peripheral blood. These receptors were taken from a man aged 55-75 years with acute or convalescent COVID-19.

The genes are TRBV5-4 and TRBJ1-1, with D unclear. This CDR3 is 14 amino acids long. Germline V gives CDR1 SGHNT, CDR2 YYREEE (reference sequence). V lost 0 bases and J lost 0, with 6 bases in between. The CDR3, as DNA: TGTGCCAGCAGCTTGGCCCCAGTGAACACTGAAGCTTTCTTT. It is translated as CASSLAPVNTEAFF.

The chain joins TRBV5-5 to TRBJ2-7; 7 nucleotides line up with TRBD2. V trimming: 1 base; J trimming: 8 bases; junction bases outside the gene matches: 9. Germline CDR1 and CDR2: SGHKS and YYEKEE (reference sequence). This CDR3 is 14 amino acids long. DNA of the CDR3: TGTGCCAGCAGCTTGCAGACTAGCCCAAGGAAGCAGTACTTC. This codes for CASSLQTSPRKQYF.

The rearrangement uses TRBV6-2 or TRBV6-3 and TRBJ2-1; TRBD1 matches at 10 bases. The V and J ends lost 6 bases and 7 bases, in that order; junction bases with no gene match: 12. CDR3 length equals 16 residues. Germline CDR1 reads MNHEY; CDR2 reads SVGEGT. CDR3 nucleotides: TGTGCCAGCAGCCGCTTACCGGGACAGGGGACGAATGAGCAGTTCTTC. It yields the protein CASSRLPGQGTNEQFF.